The 17 T cell receptor beta chains listed next were all sequenced from one sample in a study of post-analysis software for immune sequencing data. Study results and caveats: In patients, TRBV5-6, TRBV5-1 and TRBV20-1 belonged to four or five TRBV segments found more frequently than in controls.

Their target antigens are unknown. Researchers reported that TCR beta cDNA libraries carried unique molecular identifiers. TCRdb analysed the PCR reads with MiXCR anew, one entry per CDR3 protein. The profile shows around 400,000 distinct CDR3 sequences, more than 30% of them singletons. The specimen sequenced was blood. The receptors originated from a girl aged 2 to 9 with multiple sclerosis.

The V call is TRBV20-1, the J call TRBJ2-3; 7 bases match TRBD2. The germline V gene encodes CDR1 DFQATT and CDR2 SNEGSKA (reference sequence). The V gene end was trimmed by 3 bases and the J gene end by 8 bases; junction bases not matched to a gene: 11. The CDR3 runs to 14 residues. The CDR3 DNA sequence: TGCAGTGCTAGTGGGGGAGGGCCTCAAGGTACGCAGTATTTT. It codes for CSASGGGPQGTQYF.

This clonotype was seen a handful of times. The chain couples TRBV9 to TRBJ2-5; 7 bases map to TRBD2. Gene TRBJ2-7 matches the end of the DNA better, so the J call may be wrong. This CDR3 has 15 amino acids. Germline assignment: CDR1 SGDLS and CDR2 YYNGEE. CDR3 residues: CASSAQAASGYEQYF. CDR3 sequence (DNA): TGTGCCAGCAGCGCCCAGGCGGCTAGCGGATACGAGCAGTACTTC.

Here the CDR3 DNA reads TGTGCCAGCAGTGGATCCCCAGGGGGCTTAAGACACTATGGCTACACCTTC. Its protein product is CASSGSPGGLRHYGYTF. The chain has TRBV6-1 and TRBJ1-2; 8 bases match TRBD1. The germline CDR1 and CDR2 sequences are MNHNS and SASEGT. This CDR3 region has 17 residues. The V and J ends lost 4 bases and 3 bases, in that order; junction bases with no gene match: 13.

This clonotype turned up a few times. The rearrangement uses TRBV11-2 and TRBJ2-7, with D perhaps matching TRBD1 (5 bases). Per the germline V gene, CDR1 is SGHAT and CDR2 is FQNNGV. V lost 1 base to trimming and J lost 4 bases, with 17 bases between them. The CDR3 runs to 16 residues. The CDR3 sequence is CASSLGVGALGYEQYF. CDR3 coding DNA: TGTGCCAGCAGCTTAGGGGTAGGGGCCTTGGGATACGAGCAGTACTTC.

The rearrangement joins TRBV29-1 to TRBJ2-3; TRBD1 matches at 9 bases. The length of the CDR3 is 14 residues. V was clipped by 4 bases and J by 14 bases; unmatched bases: 16. Per the germline V gene, CDR1 is SQVTM and CDR2 is ANQGSEA. The CDR3 DNA is TGCAGCGTTGGGGGACAGGGCGAACTAGAGTCTCGGTATTTT. Translated: CSVGGQGELESRYF.

This chain uses TRBV7-2 with TRBJ1-1, with 8 bases aligning to TRBD1. CDR1 is SGHTA, CDR2 FQGNSA, per germline. J gave up 1 base and V 4 bases, and 11 bases lay outside the gene matches. The CDR3 consists of 17 residues. CDR3 nucleotide sequence: TGTGCCAGCAGCTCGAAATTCAACAGGGGGTGGAACACTGAAGCTTTCTTT. Amino acids: CASSSKFNRGWNTEAFF.

V is TRBV12-3 or TRBV12-4 and J is TRBJ2-5, with D unclear. This CDR3 has 12 amino acids. Between the trimmed V and J ends, which lost 3 bases and 5 bases, there was a span of 7 bases. The CDR3 DNA follows: TGTGCCAGCAGTTTGTGGGGTGAGACCCAGTACTTC. Translation: CASSLWGETQYF.

The chain is built from TRBV3-1 and TRBJ2-1, with D hard to call. The germline gives CDR1 LGHDT, CDR2 YNNKEL (reference sequence). V gave up 5 bases and J gave up 0 bases, with 11 bases separating them. The CDR3 has 15 residues. In nucleotides, the CDR3 is TGTGCCAGCAGCTTCCTCAGGAGCTCCTACAATGAGCAGTTCTTC. This encodes CASSFLRSSYNEQFF.

This chain connects TRBV20-1 to TRBJ2-5, with D maybe TRBD2 (6 bases). The J call could be wrong; TRBJ2-7 is a better fit for the DNA end. Germline V lookup: CDR1 DFQATT, CDR2 SNEGSKA (reference sequence). The CDR3 is 15 residues long. CDR3 sequence reads: CSARDLEGPLYEQYF. The CDR3 DNA reads as TGCAGTGCTAGAGATCTGGAGGGTCCGCTGTACGAGCAGTACTTC.

The chain has TRBV7-3 and TRBJ2-1, with 8 bases that match TRBD2. The germline CDR1 and CDR2 sequences are SGHTA and FQGTGA. The V gene end was trimmed by 3 bases and the J gene end by 2 bases; junction bases not matched to a gene: 9. The CDR3 is 17 residues long. The CDR3 is CASSFVGGAGAYNEQFF. The CDR3 nucleotides are TGTGCCAGCAGCTTCGTCGGGGGGGCGGGGGCCTACAATGAGCAGTTCTTC.

This clonotype was detected a few times. The chain is built from TRBV28 and TRBJ2-1; no clear D. V was clipped by 2 bases and J by 15 bases, with 14 bases between them. Germline-derived CDR1 and CDR2 are MDHEN and SYDVKM. The CDR3 consists of 12 residues. CDR3 region: CASSLVAGPPFF. The CDR3 bases are TGTGCCAGCAGTTTAGTAGCAGGCCCCCCGTTCTTC.

The V call is TRBV6-1, the J call TRBJ2-2; D gene ambiguous. Germline V gene lookup returns CDR1 MNHNS and CDR2 SASEGT. The CDR3 loop spans 15 amino acids. Trimming took 2 bases from V and 4 from J, leaving 11 bases between them. CDR3 bases: TGTGCCAGCAGTGAAATGACACTATCCACCGGGGAGCTGTTTTTT. Translated, it gives CASSEMTLSTGELFF.

The chain has TRBV7-9 and TRBJ1-1, with 8 bases that match TRBD1. Germline V gives CDR1 SEHNR, CDR2 FQNEAQ (reference sequence). CDR3 size: 13 residues. Unmatched junction bases numbered 3, after V lost 3 bases and J lost 6 bases. As DNA, the CDR3 is TGTGCCAGCAGCTTTGGACAGGGCGCTGAAGCTTTCTTT. Encoded protein: CASSFGQGAEAFF.

This clonotype was found a few times. The gene calls are TRBV27 and TRBJ2-3; 8 positions match TRBD1. The germline V gene encodes CDR1 MNHEY and CDR2 SMNVEV (reference sequence). V was clipped by 3 bases and J by 2 bases; unmatched bases: 4. This CDR3 has 15 residues. The CDR3 region is CASSFGQGLTDTQYF. For the CDR3, the DNA is TGTGCCAGCAGTTTTGGACAGGGACTCACAGATACGCAGTATTTT.

V usage is TRBV5-6 and J usage is TRBJ1-2, with a possible D match to TRBD1 (5 bases). Germline CDR1 and CDR2: SGHDT and YYEEEE. The ends were cut back, 2 bases at V and 1 base at J, with 15 bases in the middle. The CDR3 extends over 16 amino acids. The CDR3 sequence: CASSFWGTGYNYGYTF. CDR3 in DNA: TGTGCCAGCAGCTTTTGGGGTACAGGCTATAACTATGGCTACACCTTC.

This clonotype showed up just a few times. The chain recombines TRBV5-5 with TRBJ1-1; 7 bases fit TRBD1. Germline CDR1 SGHKS, CDR2 YYEKEE (reference sequence). Trimming took 0 bases from V and 0 from J; bases not matched to a gene: 14. The CDR3 loop spans 19 amino acids. The CDR3 coding sequence is TGTGCCAGCAGCTTGGTTGGACAGGTGGGTTACGGGTTGAACACTGAAGCTTTCTTT. This sequence encodes CASSLVGQVGYGLNTEAFF.

In its sample, this clonotype was seen a few times. The rearrangement links TRBV6-1 to TRBJ2-5; D may be TRBD2 (7 bases). Trimming took off 4 bases at V and 11 bases at J, with 23 bases between the two ends. Germline V gene data show CDR1 as MNHNS and CDR2 as SASEGT. The CDR3 has 15 amino acids. CDR3 loop: CASSVTGGRFAEQYF. CDR3 DNA sequence: TGTGCCAGCAGTGTCACGGGGGGCAGGTTTGCGGAGCAGTACTTC.